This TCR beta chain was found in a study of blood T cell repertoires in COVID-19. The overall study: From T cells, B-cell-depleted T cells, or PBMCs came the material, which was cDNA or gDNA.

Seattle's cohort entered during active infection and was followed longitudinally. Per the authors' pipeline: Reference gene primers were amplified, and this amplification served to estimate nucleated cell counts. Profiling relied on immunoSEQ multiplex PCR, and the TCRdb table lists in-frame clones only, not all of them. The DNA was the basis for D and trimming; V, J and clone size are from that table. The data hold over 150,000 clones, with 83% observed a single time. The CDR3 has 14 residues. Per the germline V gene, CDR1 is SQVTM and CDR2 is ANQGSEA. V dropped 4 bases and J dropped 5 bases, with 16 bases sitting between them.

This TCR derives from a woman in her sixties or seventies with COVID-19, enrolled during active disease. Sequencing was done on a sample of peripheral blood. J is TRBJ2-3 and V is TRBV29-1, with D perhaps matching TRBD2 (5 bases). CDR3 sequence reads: CSVVVGFREDTQYF. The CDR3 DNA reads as TGCAGCGTTGTGGTAGGGTTCCGGGAAGATACGCAGTATTTT.